A selection of T cell receptor beta chains follows, all from one sample in a study of T cells in localized non-small cell lung cancer. TCRdb keeps only in-frame clones here, not all; method: immunoSEQ multiplex PCR. The data contain 25,000 to 35,000 clones, over 75% of them singletons. Sequenced here: peripheral blood, sampled before any cancer treatment. Every receptor here comes from a male donor at least 60 years old with stage III squamous cell lung carcinoma. The CDR3 runs from the conserved cysteine through the conserved F or W. D genes are given only for firm matches. Some rows have no size entry. The others give once, few or many, or a class for an expanded clone.

J | size | V | D | DNA | CDR3
TRBJ1-1 | . | TRBV7-8 | . | TGTGCCAGCAGCTTAGCGTCAGGGTGGTCTGAAGCTTTCTTT | CASSLASGWSEAFF
TRBJ2-3 | . | TRBV27 | TRBD1 | TGTGCCAGCAGCAATACGGGACAGATCACAGATACGCAGTATTTT | CASSNTGQITDTQYF
TRBJ1-5 | . | TRBV6-5 | TRBD1 | TGTGCCAGCAGGGAGACAGGGGGCCATCAGCCCCAGCATTTT | CASRETGGHQPQHF
TRBJ1-1 | few | TRBV21-1 | . | TGTGCCAGCACCCAGCCGGCAGGAATGAACACTGAAGCTTTCTTT | CASTQPAGMNTEAFF
TRBJ1-3 | . | TRBV9 | . | TGTGCCAGCAGCGGGGGACAAGCTGGAAACACCATATATTTT | CASSGGQAGNTIYF
TRBJ1-2 | . | TRBV7-9 | . | TGTGCCAGCAGCTTAAATACGCGACAGGTCTATGGCTACACCTTC | CASSLNTRQVYGYTF
TRBJ2-1 | once | TRBV19 | . | TGTGCCAGTAGTATAGATCCCGGCCTCTACAATGAGCAGTTCTTC | CASSIDPGLYNEQFF
TRBJ1-1 | . | TRBV13 | TRBD1 | TGTGCCAGCAGCCCGCGACAGGGGTCAACTGAAGCTTTCTTT | CASSPRQGSTEAFF
TRBJ1-3 | . | TRBV9 | TRBD1 | TGTGCCAGCAGCGCAATGGGATGGACAGGAGCTGGAAACACCATATATTTT | CASSAMGWTGAGNTIYF
TRBJ2-2 | . | TRBV7-8 | TRBD2 | TGTGCCAGCAGGCTAGCGGGAATGACCGGGGAGCTGTTTTTT | CASRLAGMTGELFF
TRBJ1-1 | few | TRBV11-2 | . | TGTGCCAGCAGCTTCAGGGGTCCCACTGAAGCTTTCTTT | CASSFRGPTEAFF
TRBJ2-1 | . | TRBV9 | TRBD2 | TGTGCCAGCAGCTTTCGCGGGGGGGCCTGGGATGAGCAGTTCTTC | CASSFRGGAWDEQFF
TRBJ1-2 | . | TRBV15 | . | TGTGCCACCAGCAGAGAAGGTGGAGGGATCGGCTACACCTTC | CATSREGGGIGYTF
TRBJ2-7 | . | TRBV7-2 | . | TGTGCCAGCAGCTCCAGGCCCGTAAGAGGCGAGCAGTACTTC | CASSSRPVRGEQYF
TRBJ1-5 | . | TRBV6-6 | . | TGTGCCAGCAGTGGACGCAATCAGCCCCAGCATTTT | CASSGRNQPQHF
TRBJ1-2 | . | TRBV7-8 | . | TGTGCCAGCAGCTTAGGGGCCGATAACTATGGCTACACCTTC | CASSLGADNYGYTF
TRBJ1-2 | . | TRBV4-1 | . | TGCGCCAGCAGCCAAGCCTATGGACAGACCTATGGCTACACCTTC | CASSQAYGQTYGYTF
TRBJ2-5 | . | TRBV7-8 | . | TGTGCCAGCAGCTTTTATGCGCAGCAAGAGACCCAGTACTTC | CASSFYAQQETQYF
TRBJ1-4 | . | TRBV7-9 | . | TGTGCCAGCAGCTTAAGGACAGCCTCTGAAAAACTGTTTTTT | CASSLRTASEKLFF
TRBJ2-3 | . | TRBV6-5 | TRBD1 | TGTGCCACCCGGACAGGGGGTACAGATACGCAGTATTTT | CATRTGGTDTQYF
TRBJ1-1 | . | TRBV2 | . | TGTGCCAGCAGTTATCAGGGCGCAGCCACTGAAGCTTTCTTT | CASSYQGAATEAFF
TRBJ1-1 | few | TRBV7-9 | . | TGTGCCAGCAGCCTGTTGGGGACCCTGAACACTGAAGCTTTCTTT | CASSLLGTLNTEAFF
TRBJ2-7 | . | TRBV6-5 | . | TGTGCCAGCAGCCGGGAAGCCTTCTACGAGCAGTACTTC | CASSREAFYEQYF
TRBJ1-4 | once | TRBV19 | . | TGTGCCAGTAGTATCTCCGCGACTAATGAAAAACTGTTTTTT | CASSISATNEKLFF
TRBJ1-4 | few | TRBV7-2 | TRBD1 | TGTGCCAGCAGACCCGGGACAGGGGCTAATGAAAAACTGTTTTTT | CASRPGTGANEKLFF
TRBJ1-5 | few | TRBV18 | TRBD1 | TGTGCCAGCTCCGGGGACAGAAATCAGCCCCAGCATTTT | CASSGDRNQPQHF
TRBJ1-1 | . | TRBV4-3 | TRBD1 | TGCGCCAGCAGCCAAGGACAGGGATACACTGAAGCTTTCTTT | CASSQGQGYTEAFF
TRBJ2-3 | . | TRBV6-6 | . | TGTGCCAGCAGCCAACCGGAGACAGATACGCAGTATTTT | CASSQPETDTQYF
TRBJ1-2 | few | TRBV11-2 | . | TGTGCCAGCTCCTTAGGGAAATATGGCTACACCTTC | CASSLGKYGYTF
TRBJ2-2 | . | TRBV9 | . | TGTGCCAGCAGCGTAGGACAATTGGACCGGGGAGCGCTGTTTTTT | CASSVGQLDRGALFF
TRBJ1-2 | few | TRBV7-9 | . | TGCGCCAGCAGCCAAGAACTCCAAGGGCCTTATGGCTACACCTTC | CASSQELQGPYGYTF
TRBJ1-1 | once | TRBV27 | TRBD1 | TGTGCCAGCAGTTGGGGACAGCTGAACACTGAAGCTTTCTTT | CASSWGQLNTEAFF
TRBJ2-1 | . | TRBV29-1 | . | TGCAGCGGGGGAAACTTAGAGCAGTTCTTC | CSGGNLEQFF
TRBJ1-6 | . | TRBV4-1 | . | TGCGCCAGCAGCCATTTATTTCAATCACTCCTCCACTTT | CASSHLFQSLLHF
TRBJ1-5 | few | TRBV9 | . | TGTGCCAACTCTAACAGGGAAGGCAATCAGCCCCAGCATTTT | CANSNREGNQPQHF